This T cell receptor (beta chain) was sequenced for a study of regulatory T cells in long-lasting Graves disease. iRepertoire HTBI primers and Arm-PCR of CDR3 regions built TCR beta libraries. TCRdb analysed the multiplex PCR reads with MiXCR anew, one entry per CDR3 protein. Among hundreds of thousands of distinct CDR3 sequences listed, more than 20% were seen once. Stated time point: persistent/refractory GD, antithyroid drugs over 5 years with positive TRAb. Following extraction of RNA from PBMCs, that RNA was used to make the TCR library. This clonotype was seen a few times. The V end lost 5 bases, the J end lost 2 bases, and 16 bases lay between the germline ends. From germline, CDR1 is SGHVS and CDR2 FNYEAQ. This CDR3 has 15 amino acids.

The clonotype was recovered from a female donor with Graves disease. This chain joins TRBV7-6 and TRBJ2-7; TRBD1 is a possible D gene (6 bases). The specimen was peripheral blood mononuclear cells (PBMCs), collected when the disease was refractory, from a patient treated with antithyroid drugs. The CDR3 loop reads CASSAGLGGTYEQYF. In nucleotides, the CDR3 is TGTGCCAGCAGCGCAGGGCTAGGGGGAACCTACGAGCAGTACTTC.